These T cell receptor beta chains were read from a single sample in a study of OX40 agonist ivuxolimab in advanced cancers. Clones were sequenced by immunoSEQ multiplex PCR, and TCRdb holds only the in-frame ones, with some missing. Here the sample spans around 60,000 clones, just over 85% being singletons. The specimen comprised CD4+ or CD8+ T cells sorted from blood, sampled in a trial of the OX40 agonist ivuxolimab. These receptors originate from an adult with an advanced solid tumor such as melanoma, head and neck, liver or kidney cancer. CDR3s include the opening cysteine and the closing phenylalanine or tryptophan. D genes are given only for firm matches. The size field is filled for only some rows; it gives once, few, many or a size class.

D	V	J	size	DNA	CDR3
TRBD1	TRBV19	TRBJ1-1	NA	TGTGCCAGTAGGAAACCCGGGACAGGGGGCAAGGCTGAAGCTTTCTTT	CASRKPGTGGKAEAFF
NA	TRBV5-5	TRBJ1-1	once	TGTGCCAGCAGCCAAGGGGCAGGTTTGAACACTGAAGCTTTCTTT	CASSQGAGLNTEAFF
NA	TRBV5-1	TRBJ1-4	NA	TGCGCCAGCAGCAAAAACATTGCAACTAATGAAAAACTGTTTTTT	CASSKNIATNEKLFF
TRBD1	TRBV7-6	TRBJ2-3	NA	TGTGCCAGCAGCCCCACGACAGGGGGAGATACGCAGTATTTT	CASSPTTGGDTQYF
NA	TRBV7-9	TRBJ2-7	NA	TGTGCCAGCAGCTCTCGGACAGAAACCTACGAGCAGTACTTC	CASSSRTETYEQYF
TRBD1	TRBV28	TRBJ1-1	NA	TGTGCCAGCAGACCCTGGACAGGGAACACTGAAGCTTTCTTT	CASRPWTGNTEAFF
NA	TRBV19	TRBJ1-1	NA	TGTGCCAGTAGTCAAGGGTCCAGGCACACTGAAGCTTTCTTT	CASSQGSRHTEAFF
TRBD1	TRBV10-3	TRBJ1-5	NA	TGTGCCATCAGTGAGTCACAGGGGAGACAGCCCCAGCATTTT	CAISESQGRQPQHF
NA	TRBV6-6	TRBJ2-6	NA	TGTGCCAGCAGGGTCACAGGGACTGGGGCCAACGTCCTGACTTTC	CASRVTGTGANVLTF
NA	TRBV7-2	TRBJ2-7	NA	TGTGCCAGCAGCTTAAGGGCGGGGACTTCCTACGAGCAGTACTTC	CASSLRAGTSYEQYF
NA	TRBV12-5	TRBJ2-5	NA	TGTGCTAGTGGTTTTTTGGGCGGGGCGCTCCAAGAGACCCAGTACTTC	CASGFLGGALQETQYF
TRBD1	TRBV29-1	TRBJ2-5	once	TGCAGCGTGGAACGGGACAGTTTAAGGTCCGGTCGGTACTTC	CSVERDSLRSGRYF
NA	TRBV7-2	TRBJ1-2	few	TGTGCCAGCAGCTTATGGGGATATGGCTACACCTTC	CASSLWGYGYTF
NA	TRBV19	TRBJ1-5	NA	TGTGCCAGTAGTAAGGAAAGGATTTGGAATCAGCCCCAGCATTTT	CASSKERIWNQPQHF
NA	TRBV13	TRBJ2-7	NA	TGTGCCAGCAGCTTAGGGGCAGGGGTGGCTCCCGAGCAGTACTTC	CASSLGAGVAPEQYF
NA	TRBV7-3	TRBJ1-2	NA	TGTGCCAGCAGCTACGCCGGGACGGATGCTAACTATGGCTACACCTTC	CASSYAGTDANYGYTF
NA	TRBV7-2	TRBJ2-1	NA	TGTGCCAGCAGCCTTACTAGTTTTTCCTACAATGAGCAGTTCTTC	CASSLTSFSYNEQFF
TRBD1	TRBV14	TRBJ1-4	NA	TGTGCCAGCAGCCGCCTTACGACAGGGAGGGGTGAAAAACTGTTTTTT	CASSRLTTGRGEKLFF